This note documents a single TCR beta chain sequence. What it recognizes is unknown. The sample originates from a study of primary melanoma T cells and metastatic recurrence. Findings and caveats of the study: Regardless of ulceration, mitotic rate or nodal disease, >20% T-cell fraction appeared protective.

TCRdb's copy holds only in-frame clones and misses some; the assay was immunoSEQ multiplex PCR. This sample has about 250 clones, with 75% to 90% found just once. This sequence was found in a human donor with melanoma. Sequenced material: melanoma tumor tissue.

The CDR3 DNA follows: TGTGCCAGCAGCCGTTTCGTAGGCGGCAATCAGCCCCAGCATTTT. Translating it yields CASSRFVGGNQPQHF. The genes are TRBV6-8 and TRBJ1-5, with D unclear. Trimming stripped 6 bases from V and 2 bases from J, with 14 bases between. Germline lookup yields CDR1 MNHGY and CDR2 SAAAGT. CDR3 length: 15 residues.